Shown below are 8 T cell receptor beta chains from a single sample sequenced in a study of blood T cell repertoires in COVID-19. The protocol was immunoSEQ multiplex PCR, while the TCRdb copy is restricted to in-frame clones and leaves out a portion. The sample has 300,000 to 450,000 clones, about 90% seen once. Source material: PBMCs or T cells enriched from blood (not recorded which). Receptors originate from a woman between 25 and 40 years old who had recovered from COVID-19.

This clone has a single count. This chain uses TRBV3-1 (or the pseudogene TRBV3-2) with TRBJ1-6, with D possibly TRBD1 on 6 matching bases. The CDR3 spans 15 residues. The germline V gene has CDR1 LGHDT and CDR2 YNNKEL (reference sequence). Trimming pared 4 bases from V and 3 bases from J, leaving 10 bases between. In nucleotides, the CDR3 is TGTGCCAGCAGCCCCCGGGACATCTATAATTCACCCCTCCACTTT. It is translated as CASSPRDIYNSPLHF.

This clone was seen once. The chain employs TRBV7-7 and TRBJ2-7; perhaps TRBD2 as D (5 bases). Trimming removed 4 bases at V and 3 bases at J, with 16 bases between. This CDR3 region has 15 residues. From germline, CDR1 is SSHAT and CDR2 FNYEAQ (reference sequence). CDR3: CASSSAPGLFYEQYF. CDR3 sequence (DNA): TGTGCCAGCAGCTCCGCCCCCGGACTGTTCTACGAGCAGTACTTC.

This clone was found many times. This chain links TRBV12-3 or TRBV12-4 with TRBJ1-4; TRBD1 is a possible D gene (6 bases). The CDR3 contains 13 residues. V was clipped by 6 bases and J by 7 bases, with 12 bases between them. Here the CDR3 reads CASSPQGIEKLFF. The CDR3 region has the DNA TGTGCCAGCAGCCCACAGGGAATTGAAAAACTGTTTTTT.

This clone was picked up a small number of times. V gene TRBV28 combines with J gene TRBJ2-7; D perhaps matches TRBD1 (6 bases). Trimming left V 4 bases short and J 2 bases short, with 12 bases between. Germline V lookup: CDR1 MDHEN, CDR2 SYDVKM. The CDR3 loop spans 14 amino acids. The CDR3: CASSSGQIPYEQYF. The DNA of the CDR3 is TGTGCCAGCAGTTCCGGACAGATCCCCTACGAGCAGTACTTC.

The DNA of the CDR3 is TGTGCCAGTAGTATAGAGGCGGTCAGCAATCAGCCCCAGCATTTT. Translation: CASSIEAVSNQPQHF. This sequence joins TRBV19 and TRBJ1-5, with D unresolved. CDR1 is LNHDA, CDR2 SQIVND, per germline (reference sequence). The CDR3 has 15 residues. V was clipped by 0 bases and J by 1 base, with 7 bases between them.

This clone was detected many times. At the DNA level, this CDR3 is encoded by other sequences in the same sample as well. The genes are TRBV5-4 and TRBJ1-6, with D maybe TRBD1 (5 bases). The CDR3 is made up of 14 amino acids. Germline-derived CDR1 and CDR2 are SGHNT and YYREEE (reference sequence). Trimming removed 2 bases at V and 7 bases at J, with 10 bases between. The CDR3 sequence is CASSLSQGNSPLHF. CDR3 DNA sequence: TGTGCCAGCAGCTTAAGTCAGGGAAATTCACCCCTCCACTTT.

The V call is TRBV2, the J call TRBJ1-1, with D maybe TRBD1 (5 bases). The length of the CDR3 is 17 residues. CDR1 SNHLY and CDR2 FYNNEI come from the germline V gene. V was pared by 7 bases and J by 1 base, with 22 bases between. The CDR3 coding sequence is TGTGCCAGCATTGGGGGGGATCTTTTCATTGGGAACACTGAAGCTTTCTTT. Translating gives CASIGGDLFIGNTEAFF.

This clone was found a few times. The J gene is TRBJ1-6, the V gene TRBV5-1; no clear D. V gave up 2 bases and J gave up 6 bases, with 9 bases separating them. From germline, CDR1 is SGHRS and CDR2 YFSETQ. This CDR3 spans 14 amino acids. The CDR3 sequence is CASSFEYSNSPLHF. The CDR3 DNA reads TGCGCCAGCAGCTTTGAATACAGTAATTCACCCCTCCACTTT.